This is a list of T cell receptor beta chains from one sample in a study of radiation and T cells in renal cell carcinoma. Profiling relied on immunoSEQ multiplex PCR, and the TCRdb table lists in-frame clones only, not all of them. This table holds around 100,000 clones, around 83% found once. The sequences come from blood, collected from a patient whose treatment included radiotherapy and nephrectomy. These receptors were taken from a man aged 60-69 years with renal cell carcinoma. Both conserved end residues are part of each CDR3. The order of the fields is V gene, CDR3 length, D gene, J gene, clone size, CDR3 DNA, CDR3 protein. The D gene is left open where the match is weak. Expanded clones get a size class; other rows say once, few or many, or leave the size out.

>TRBV6-1|15|TRBD1|TRBJ1-4|-
TGTGCCAGCAGTGAATGGGACAGGGAGAATGAAAAACTGTTTTTT
CASSEWDRENEKLFF
>TRBV5-1|16|TRBD2|TRBJ2-3|-
TGCGCCAGCAGCGTGGGGACTAGCGGGAAGACAGATACGCAGTATTTT
CASSVGTSGKTDTQYF
>TRBV27|13|-|TRBJ2-7|once
TGTGCCAGCAGTCCATCGCCCCTTTACGAGCAGTACTTC
CASSPSPLYEQYF
>TRBV7-9|13|-|TRBJ2-1|-
TGTGCCAGCAGCTTAGCGGGGGACAATGAGCAGTTCTTC
CASSLAGDNEQFF
>TRBV7-2|13|-|TRBJ1-2|once
TGTGCCAGCAGCTTAGTGGGAGGGTATGGCTACACCTTC
CASSLVGGYGYTF
>TRBV23-1|16|-|TRBJ1-1|-
TGCGCCAGCAGTCCCGACCAATCCAGGTGTAGCACTGAAGCTTTCTTT
CASSPDQSRCSTEAFF
>TRBV30|13|-|TRBJ2-2|-
TGTGCCTGGAATGGGAGGTCGACCGGGGAGCTGTTTTTT
CAWNGRSTGELFF
>TRBV4-2|14|TRBD1|TRBJ1-4|-
TGTGCCAGCAGCCTGGACAGGGGGGATGAAAAACTGTTTTTT
CASSLDRGDEKLFF
>TRBV6-5|13|-|TRBJ2-3|-
TGTGCCAGCAGCCCGTATGATTCAGATACGCAGTATTTT
CASSPYDSDTQYF
>TRBV30|11|-|TRBJ2-4|-
TGTGCCTGGAGTTTAGGAAACATTCAGTACTTC
CAWSLGNIQYF
>TRBV7-9|14|-|TRBJ1-4|-
TGTGCCAGCAGCCTCACGGGGGCGGAAGAAAAACTGTTTTTT
CASSLTGAEEKLFF
>TRBV9|17|TRBD2|TRBJ2-3|-
TGTGCCAGCAGCCCAAGAAGGTCAAGCGGGAGCTCAGATACGCAGTATTTT
CASSPRRSSGSSDTQYF